This TCR beta chain comes out of a study of CD8 T cells in Susac syndrome (dated by TCRdb to about 2019). Some background on the complete study: Among the sequenced Susac syndrome patients, 5 or 6 had clinically active disease and roughly eight were in clinical remission. Susac syndrome patients were therapy-naive, on corticosteroids (some also receiving IVIg), or on IVIg alone at blood withdrawal. Whether CD8+ T cell activation and differentiation in Susac syndrome was antigen driven was tested using repertoire sequencing. General study outcomes and caveats: The study acknowledged that relatively few individuals were included in the TCR sequencing and HLA analysis. No clonal expansion was detected in the CD4+ T cell repertoire of Susac syndrome patients.

RNA was extracted using the RNeasy kit, and about 0.5 to 1 ug of the RNA was reverse transcribed with random hexamers. TCR beta CDR3 regions were amplified with the immunoSEQ multiplex PCR assay covering 54 Vbeta and 13 Jbeta segments. Bias from PCR amplification was corrected by using a synthetic template baseline for primer optimization and for computational correction. Under the source paper's analysis protocol: Reads were annotated to V, D and J genes per IMGT and analyzed with immunoSEQ Analyzer, keeping only productive sequences. Clonality was calculated as one minus the Shannon entropy normalized by log2 of the number of productive unique sequences. For each patient and control, public and private clones were evaluated among the 100 most prevalent clones. Clones were defined as Susac-specific if absent from the healthy and MS cohorts, from some 1,000 published viral clones and from other ImmuneACCESS disease sequences. TCRdb reworked the public reads: Q25 trimming with fastp, MiXCR clone assembly, productive beta chains retained. Every entry covers one CDR3 protein and lists the most common genes and DNA from its rows. The V and J calls reflect TCRdb's pipeline rather than the authors' work. A total of some 180,000 distinct CDR3 sequences appear in this sample, around 94% of them only once. The ten largest clonotypes hold more than 0.08% of the sample.

Comment on this clonotype: Its specific antigen is unknown. Base qualities are not provided; no much larger clone lies one nucleotide away.

Peripheral blood CD8+ and CD4+ T cells from healthy donors, Susac syndrome patients and multiple sclerosis patients were profiled by high-throughput TCR beta sequencing. Susac syndrome patients met recently defined diagnostic criteria for definite or probable disease. Bulk CD8+ and CD4+ T cells were purified by magnetic negative isolation, whereas CD8+ TEMRA cells were enriched by FACS. Blood was drawn into EDTA tubes, processed within 24 hours, and PBMCs were isolated by density gradient centrifugation. PBMCs intended for TCR sequencing were cryopreserved in liquid nitrogen and were subsequently thawed in a 37 degrees C water bath. Purity of sorted or isolated CD4+, CD8+ and CD8+ TEMRA cells was at least 90%. From a lookup of the germline V gene, CDR1 and CDR2 are MNHNS and SASEGT. Taken from cysteine to phenylalanine, the CDR3 has 15 residues. Only the CDR3 DNA stays, 45 bases, in frame from base 1. V was cut back by 4 bases and J by 0 bases, leaving a gap of 10 bases between them.

The TCR originated in a human donor with Susac syndrome. Rearrangement joined TRBV6-1 to TRBJ1-5, with the identity of the D gene unclear. Sequenced material: CD4+ T cells from PBMCs. The DNA sequence is as follows: TGTGCCAGCAGTGTCGGTGGATTTAGCAATCAGCCCCAGCATTTT. Translation gives CASSVGGFSNQPQHF.